These 13 T cell receptor beta chains share one sample of origin, sequenced in a study of regulatory T cells in long-lasting Graves disease. The time point denotes: persistent/refractory GD, antithyroid drugs over 5 years with positive TRAb. From RNA extracted from PBMCs, the TCR library was made. Building the TCR beta libraries relied on iRepertoire HTBI primers, and CDR3 regions underwent Arm-PCR. TCRdb independently ran MiXCR on the multiplex PCR reads; one entry per CDR3 protein. The sample shows 350,000 to 450,000 distinct CDR3 sequences, less than 25% of them seen only once. This material consisted of peripheral blood mononuclear cells (PBMCs), taken when the disease was refractory, from a patient treated with antithyroid drugs. The receptors here all came from a female donor with Graves disease.

This clonotype showed up many times. The V call is TRBV3-1, the J call TRBJ2-5, with D maybe TRBD1 (6 bases). V was trimmed by 0 bases and J by 0 bases, leaving 8 bases between them. The CDR3 sequence is 15 residues long. The germline gives CDR1 LGHDT, CDR2 YNNKEL (reference sequence). DNA of the CDR3: TGTGCCAGCAGCCAAGAGCAGGGGTACCAAGAGACCCAGTACTTC. This gives the protein CASSQEQGYQETQYF.

This clonotype was counted at least ten times. The rearrangement links TRBV2 to TRBJ2-5, with 11 bases fitting TRBD1. J was trimmed by 7 bases and V by 7 bases; bases with no gene match: 5. The CDR3 consists of 13 residues. Germline V lookup: CDR1 SNHLY, CDR2 FYNNEI. The CDR3 DNA reads TGTGCCAGCACCCCGGGACAGGGGGGGACCCAGTACTTC. Translating it yields CASTPGQGGTQYF.

In this sample, this clonotype turned up a few times. The J gene is TRBJ1-2, the V gene TRBV7-9; D not certain. The CDR3 totals 13 residues. The V gene lost 5 bases and the J gene lost 8 bases, with 15 bases spanning the gap. Germline loops: CDR1 SEHNR, CDR2 FQNEAQ (reference sequence). CDR3 DNA sequence: TGTGCCAGCAGCCTCCCGGGCGCGGAGGGCTACACCTTC. It yields the protein CASSLPGAEGYTF.

The genes are TRBV7-2 and TRBJ2-7; tentatively, D is TRBD1 (6 bases). Trimming took off 1 base at V and 3 bases at J, with 13 bases between the two ends. The CDR3 covers 15 residues. The V gene's germline CDR1 is SGHTA and CDR2 FQGNSA. CDR3 sequence reads: CASSLVGTPFYEQYF. As DNA, the CDR3 is TGTGCCAGCAGCTTAGTGGGGACACCGTTCTACGAGCAGTACTTC.

The gene calls are TRBV11-2 and TRBJ2-2, with 8 bases identical to TRBD2. Germline V lookup: CDR1 SGHAT, CDR2 FQNNGV. The CDR3 has 15 amino acids. J was trimmed by 4 bases and V by 5 bases; bases with no gene match: 6. DNA of the CDR3: TGTGCCAGCAGCAAGGAGCGGGAGCTCACCGGGGAGCTGTTTTTT. Its translation is CASSKERELTGELFF.

This clonotype was picked up many times. The V gene is TRBV12-3 or TRBV12-4, the J gene TRBJ1-4, with D unresolved. V lost 6 bases and J 3 bases, leaving 11 bases between the germline ends. The CDR3 is 14 residues long. The CDR3, as DNA: TGTGCCAGCAGATTGCAAGTGGCTAATGAAAAACTGTTTTTT. Its translation: CASRLQVANEKLFF.

This clonotype was picked up a small number of times. This chain joins TRBV30 and TRBJ2-7, with D maybe TRBD2 (6 bases). Germline V gene sequence: CDR1 GTSNPN, CDR2 SVGIG (reference sequence). Trimming shortened V by 3 bases and J by 0 bases, and 12 bases separated the two germline ends. The CDR3 is made up of 14 amino acids. In nucleotides, the CDR3 is TGTGCCTGGAGGCGACACGGGAGCTCCTACGAGCAGTACTTC. It yields the protein CAWRRHGSSYEQYF.

The genes are TRBV6-1 and TRBJ1-6; D not resolved. CDR3 length: 16 residues. Germline V lookup: CDR1 MNHNS, CDR2 SASEGT. The germline V and J ends were trimmed by 6 bases and 0 bases, with 12 bases remaining between them. The CDR3 reads CASRPHRSSYNSPLHF. As DNA, the CDR3 is TGTGCCAGCAGACCTCACAGAAGCTCCTATAATTCACCCCTCCACTTT.

There are a few counts of this clonotype. J is TRBJ1-4 and V is TRBV27, with 9 nucleotides matching TRBD1. The J segment lost 4 bases and the V segment lost 6 bases, leaving 21 bases of the junction unmatched. The V gene's germline CDR1 is MNHEY and CDR2 SMNVEV (reference sequence). This CDR3 region has 20 residues. The CDR3 nucleotides are TGTGCCAGCAGAGGACCAAGCCGGGACAGGGAAGGGAGGGGTAATGAAAAACTGTTTTTT. It is translated as CASRGPSRDREGRGNEKLFF.

The table lists this clonotype with many counts. The chain has TRBV18 and TRBJ2-5; the D is unclear. Germline values: CDR1 KGHSH, CDR2 LQKENI. Trimming took off 3 bases at V and 2 bases at J, with 7 bases between the two ends. CDR3 length: 13 residues. CDR3 sequence reads: CASSPSSQETQYF. CDR3 sequence (DNA): TGTGCCAGCTCACCTTCCTCACAAGAGACCCAGTACTTC.

This clonotype was observed many times. V is TRBV4-1 and J is TRBJ1-2; no clear D gene. With 0 bases removed from V and 2 bases from J, the gap between germline ends came to 10 bases. This CDR3 is built from 15 residues. From germline, CDR1 is MGHRA and CDR2 YSYEKL. The CDR3: CASSQEQEKNYGYTF. The DNA for the CDR3 is TGCGCCAGCAGCCAAGAACAAGAGAAGAACTATGGCTACACCTTC.

This clonotype has only a few counts. The V gene is TRBV10-3, the J gene TRBJ2-7; a possible D gene is TRBD1 (6 bases). Germline CDR1 and CDR2: ENHRY and SYGVKD. This CDR3 has 15 residues. Trimming removed 2 bases at V and 3 bases at J, with 14 bases between. CDR3 sequence (DNA): TGTGCCATCAGTGAGCCTAACAGGGCGAACTACGAGCAGTACTTC. Residues: CAISEPNRANYEQYF.

The sample holds a few counts of this clonotype. V is TRBV7-9 and J is TRBJ2-7, with D possibly TRBD2 on 6 matching bases. Germline V CDR1 and CDR2: SEHNR, FQNEAQ (reference sequence). V was trimmed by 3 bases and J by 0 bases, leaving 15 bases between them. The CDR3 runs to 16 residues. Here the CDR3 reads CASSFHAGLLSYEQYF. CDR3 DNA: TGTGCCAGCAGCTTTCACGCGGGACTCCTCTCCTACGAGCAGTACTTC. Complete variable domain (other parts from reference TRBV7-9 and TRBJ2-7): DTGVSQNPRHKITKRGQNVTFRCDPISEHNRLYWYRQTLGQGPEFLTYFQNEAQLEKSRLLSDRFSAERPKGSFSTLEIQRTEQGDSAMYLCASSFHAGLLSYEQYFGPGTRLTVT.